These T cell receptor beta chains were read from a single sample in a study of blood T cell repertoires in COVID-19. The protocol was immunoSEQ multiplex PCR, while the TCRdb copy is restricted to in-frame clones and leaves out a portion. The sample comprises roughly 100,000 clones, about 89% of which are singletons, and about 18% rests with the top ten. Input material: peripheral blood. The source is a human donor in a cohort sampled during active COVID-19. CDR3s include the opening cysteine and the closing phenylalanine or tryptophan. The D gene is left open where the match is weak. Not every row has a clone size; where given, it reads once, few, many or a size class.

V gene,clone size,D gene,J gene,CDR3 DNA,CDR3 protein
TRBV7-3,.,TRBD1,TRBJ1-2,TGTGCCAGCAGTAAAGGACAGGGAATCTACACCTTC,CASSKGQGIYTF
TRBV19,.,.,TRBJ2-1,TGTGCCAGTAGTATCGGACAAAGCTCCTACAATGAGCAGTTCTTC,CASSIGQSSYNEQFF
TRBV7-2,.,.,TRBJ2-2,TGTGCCAGCAGCTTACGCCTAGTCGGGACCGGGGAGCTGTTTTTT,CASSLRLVGTGELFF
TRBV5-1,few,TRBD1,TRBJ2-7,TGCGCCAGCAGTATACAGGGGGAAGAGCAGTACTTC,CASSIQGEEQYF
TRBV18,.,.,TRBJ1-1,TGTGCCAGCTCAAGTGGGCCCCAGGGAACTGAAGCTTTCTTT,CASSSGPQGTEAFF
TRBV19,.,.,TRBJ1-2,TGTGCCAGTAGTATCAGGGGTGGCTACACCTTC,CASSIRGGYTF
TRBV3-1/TRBV3-2,.,TRBD2,TRBJ2-5,TGTGCCAGCAGCCACCACGGGACTAGTAAACAAGAGACCCAGTACTTC,CASSHHGTSKQETQYF
TRBV7-3,.,.,TRBJ2-3,TGTGCCAGCAGCTCGGACCAGGGATATACGCAGTATTTT,CASSSDQGYTQYF
TRBV27,.,TRBD1,TRBJ1-1,TGTGCCACCCGGGACAGGGGGCTCCTCAACACTGAAGCTTTCTTT,CATRDRGLLNTEAFF
TRBV2,.,TRBD2,TRBJ2-5,TGTGCCAGCGCGGGGGGGCCCGAGGGGACCCAGTACTTC,CASAGGPEGTQYF
TRBV5-1,.,TRBD2,TRBJ2-1,TGCGCCAGCAGCTTGGTCCCGATAGCGGGGAACAATGAGCAGTTCTTC,CASSLVPIAGNNEQFF
TRBV11-2,.,TRBD2,TRBJ2-3,TGTGCCAGCAGCCCGGGACTAGGATCGACTGGTACGCAGTATTTT,CASSPGLGSTGTQYF
TRBV10-3,.,.,TRBJ2-2,TGTGCCATCAGTGATGCGGGGTCCAACACCGGGGAGCTGTTTTTT,CAISDAGSNTGELFF
TRBV6-5,.,.,TRBJ1-5,TGTGCCAGCAGTTACGGTACACCTAGCAATCAGCCCCAGCATTTT,CASSYGTPSNQPQHF
TRBV9,.,TRBD2,TRBJ2-1,TGTGCCAGCAGCGAGGGCGGCTCTAGCGGTTACAATGAGCAGTTCTTC,CASSEGGSSGYNEQFF
TRBV7-8,.,.,TRBJ1-3,TGTGCCAGCAGACTAGTTGCACAGTCTGGAAACACCATATATTTT,CASRLVAQSGNTIYF
TRBV5-6,.,.,TRBJ1-1,TGTGCCAGCAGCTTGAGGGGGAACACTGAAGCTTTCTTT,CASSLRGNTEAFF